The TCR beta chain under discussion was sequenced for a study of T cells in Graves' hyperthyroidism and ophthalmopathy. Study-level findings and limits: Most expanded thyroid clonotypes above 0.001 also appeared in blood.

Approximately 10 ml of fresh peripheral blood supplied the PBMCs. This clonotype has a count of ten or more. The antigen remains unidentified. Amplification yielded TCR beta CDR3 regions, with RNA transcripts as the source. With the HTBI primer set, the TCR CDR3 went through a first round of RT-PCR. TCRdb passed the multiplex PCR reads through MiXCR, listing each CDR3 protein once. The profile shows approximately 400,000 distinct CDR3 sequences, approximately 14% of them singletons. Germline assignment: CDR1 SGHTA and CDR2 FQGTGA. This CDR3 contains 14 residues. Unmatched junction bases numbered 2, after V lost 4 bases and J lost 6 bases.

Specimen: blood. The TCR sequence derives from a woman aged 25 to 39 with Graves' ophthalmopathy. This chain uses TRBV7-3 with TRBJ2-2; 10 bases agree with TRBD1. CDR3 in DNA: TGTGCCAGCAGCTACGGACAGGGGGCCGGGGAGCTGTTTTTT. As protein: CASSYGQGAGELFF.